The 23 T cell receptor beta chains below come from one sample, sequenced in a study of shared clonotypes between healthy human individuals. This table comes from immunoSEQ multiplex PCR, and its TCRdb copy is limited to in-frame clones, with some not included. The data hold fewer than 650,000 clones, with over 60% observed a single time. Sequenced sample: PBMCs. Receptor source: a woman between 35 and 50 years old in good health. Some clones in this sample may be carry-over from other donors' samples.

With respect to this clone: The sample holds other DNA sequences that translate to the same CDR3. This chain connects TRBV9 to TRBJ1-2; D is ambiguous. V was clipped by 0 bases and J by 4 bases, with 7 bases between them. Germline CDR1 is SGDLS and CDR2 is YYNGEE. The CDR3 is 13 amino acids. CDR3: CASSVDRGYGYTF. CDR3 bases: TGTGCCAGCAGCGTAGACCGGGGCTATGGCTACACCTTC.

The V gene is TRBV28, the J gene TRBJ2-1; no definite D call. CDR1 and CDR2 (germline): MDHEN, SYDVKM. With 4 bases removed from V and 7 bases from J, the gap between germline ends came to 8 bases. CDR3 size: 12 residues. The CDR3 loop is CASSSNSNEQFF. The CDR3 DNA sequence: TGTGCCAGCAGTTCCAACAGTAATGAGCAGTTCTTC.

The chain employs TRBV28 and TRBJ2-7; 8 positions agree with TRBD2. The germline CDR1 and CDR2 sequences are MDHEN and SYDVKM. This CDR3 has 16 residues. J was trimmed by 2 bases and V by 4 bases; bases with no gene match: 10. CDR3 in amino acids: CASSSPGGGLTYEQYF. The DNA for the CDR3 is TGTGCCAGCAGTTCCCCTGGCGGGGGGCTGACCTACGAGCAGTACTTC.

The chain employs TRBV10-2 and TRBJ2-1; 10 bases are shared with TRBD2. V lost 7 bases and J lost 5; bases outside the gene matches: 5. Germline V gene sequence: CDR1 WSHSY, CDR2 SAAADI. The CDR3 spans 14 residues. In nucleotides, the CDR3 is TGCGCCAGCACGGCTAGCGGGAGTAACAATGAGCAGTTCTTC. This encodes CASTASGSNNEQFF.

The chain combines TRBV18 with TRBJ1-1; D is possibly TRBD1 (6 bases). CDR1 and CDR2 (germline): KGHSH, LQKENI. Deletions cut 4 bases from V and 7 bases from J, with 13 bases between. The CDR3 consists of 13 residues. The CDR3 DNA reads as TGTGCCAGCTCACAATCGTTGGACAGTGAAGCTTTCTTT. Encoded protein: CASSQSLDSEAFF.

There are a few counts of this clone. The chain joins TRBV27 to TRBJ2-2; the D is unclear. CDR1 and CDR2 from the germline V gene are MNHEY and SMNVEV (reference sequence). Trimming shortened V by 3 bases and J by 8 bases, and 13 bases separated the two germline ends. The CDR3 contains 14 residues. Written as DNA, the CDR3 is TGTGCCAGCAGTTTCAGGTTGGGCCTTGGGGAGCTGTTTTTT. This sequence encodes CASSFRLGLGELFF.

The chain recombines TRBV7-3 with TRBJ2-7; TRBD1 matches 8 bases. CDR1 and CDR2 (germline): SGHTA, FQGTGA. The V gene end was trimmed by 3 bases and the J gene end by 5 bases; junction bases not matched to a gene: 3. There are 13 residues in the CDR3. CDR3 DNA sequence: TGTGCCAGCAGCTTGGACAGGGAACACGAGCAGTACTTC. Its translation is CASSLDREHEQYF.

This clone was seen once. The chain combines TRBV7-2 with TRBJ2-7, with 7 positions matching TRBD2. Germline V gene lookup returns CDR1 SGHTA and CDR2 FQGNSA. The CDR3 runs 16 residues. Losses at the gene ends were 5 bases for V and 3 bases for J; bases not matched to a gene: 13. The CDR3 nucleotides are TGTGCCAGCAGCCGGGGCGCTAGCGGTACCTTCTACGAGCAGTACTTC. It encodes CASSRGASGTFYEQYF.

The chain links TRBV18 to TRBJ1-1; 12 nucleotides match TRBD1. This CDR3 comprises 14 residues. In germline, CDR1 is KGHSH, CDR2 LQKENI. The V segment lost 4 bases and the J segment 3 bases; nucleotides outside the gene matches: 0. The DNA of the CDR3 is TGTGCCAGCTCACGGGACAGGGGGCACACTGAAGCTTTCTTT. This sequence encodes CASSRDRGHTEAFF.

CDR3 sequence reads: CASTDRDEGDTDTQYF. The CDR3, as DNA: TGCGCCAGCACCGACCGAGACGAAGGCGACACAGATACGCAGTATTTT. The chain combines TRBV10-1 with TRBJ2-3; D gene uncertain. Germline V gene sequence: CDR1 WNHNN, CDR2 SYGVQD (reference sequence). Trimming stripped 7 bases from V and 2 bases from J, with 19 bases between. CDR3 size: 16 residues.

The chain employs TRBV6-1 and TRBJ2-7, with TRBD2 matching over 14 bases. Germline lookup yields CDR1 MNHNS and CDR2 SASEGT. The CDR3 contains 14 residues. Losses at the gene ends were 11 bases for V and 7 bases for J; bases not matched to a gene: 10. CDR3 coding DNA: TGTGCCCTCGACCCGGGACTAGCGGGAGTTGAGCAGTACTTC. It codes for CALDPGLAGVEQYF.

Here the CDR3 reads CASLREGAEQYF. In nucleotides, the CDR3 is TGTGCCAGCCTAAGGGAGGGGGCCGAGCAGTACTTC. The chain uses TRBV28 and TRBJ2-7, with D perhaps matching TRBD1 or TRBD2 (7 bases each). V was pared by 8 bases and J by 6 bases, with 14 bases between. The CDR3 runs 12 residues. The germline CDR1 and CDR2 sequences are MDHEN and SYDVKM.

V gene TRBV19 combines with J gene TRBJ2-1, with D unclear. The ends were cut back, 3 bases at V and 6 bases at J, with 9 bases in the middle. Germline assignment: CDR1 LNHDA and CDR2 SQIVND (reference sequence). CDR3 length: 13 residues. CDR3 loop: CASSISRSNEQFF. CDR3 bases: TGTGCCAGTAGTATCAGCAGGTCCAATGAGCAGTTCTTC.

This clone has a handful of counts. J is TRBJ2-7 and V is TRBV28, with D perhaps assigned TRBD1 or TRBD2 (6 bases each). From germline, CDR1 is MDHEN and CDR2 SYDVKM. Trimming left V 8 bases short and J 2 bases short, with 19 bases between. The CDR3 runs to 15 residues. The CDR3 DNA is TGTGCCAGCTGTGCCGGAGGGGGGAGTGCCTACGAGCAGTACTTC. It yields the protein CASCAGGGSAYEQYF.

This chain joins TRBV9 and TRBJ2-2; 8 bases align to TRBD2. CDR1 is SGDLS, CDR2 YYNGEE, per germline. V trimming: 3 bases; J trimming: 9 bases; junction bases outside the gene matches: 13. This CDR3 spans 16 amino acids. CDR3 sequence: CASSGTGTSFIRELFF. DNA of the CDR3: TGTGCCAGCAGCGGAACCGGGACTAGTTTTATCCGGGAGCTGTTTTTT.

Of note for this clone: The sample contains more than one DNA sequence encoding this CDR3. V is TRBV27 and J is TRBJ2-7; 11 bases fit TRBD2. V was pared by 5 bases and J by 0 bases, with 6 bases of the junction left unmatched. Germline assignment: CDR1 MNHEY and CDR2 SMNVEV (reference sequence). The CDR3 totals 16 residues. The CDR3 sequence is CASSLSLAGGSYEQYF. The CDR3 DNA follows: TGTGCCAGCAGTCTCTCCCTAGCGGGAGGCTCCTACGAGCAGTACTTC.

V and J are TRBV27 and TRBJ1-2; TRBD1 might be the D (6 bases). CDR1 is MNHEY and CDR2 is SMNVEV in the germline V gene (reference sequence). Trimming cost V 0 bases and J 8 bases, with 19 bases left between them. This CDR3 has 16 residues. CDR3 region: CASSLSAGTPSAGYTF. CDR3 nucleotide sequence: TGTGCCAGCAGTTTATCGGCCGGGACACCATCGGCAGGCTACACCTTC.

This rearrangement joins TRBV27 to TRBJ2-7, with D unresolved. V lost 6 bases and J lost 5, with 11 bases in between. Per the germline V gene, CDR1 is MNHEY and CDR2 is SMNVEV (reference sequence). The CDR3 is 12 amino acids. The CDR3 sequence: CASRRTGHEQYF. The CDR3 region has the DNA TGTGCCAGCAGACGCACCGGTCACGAGCAGTACTTC.

The CDR3 bases are TGTGCCAGCAGCGCGACGGGGACTAGCGGGATCTCCTACGAGCAGTACTTC. Its translation: CASSATGTSGISYEQYF. This rearrangement joins TRBV5-4 to TRBJ2-7; 13 nucleotides line up with TRBD2. Germline values: CDR1 SGHNT, CDR2 YYREEE (reference sequence). J was trimmed by 0 bases and V by 4 bases; bases with no gene match: 7. The CDR3 is 17 amino acids.

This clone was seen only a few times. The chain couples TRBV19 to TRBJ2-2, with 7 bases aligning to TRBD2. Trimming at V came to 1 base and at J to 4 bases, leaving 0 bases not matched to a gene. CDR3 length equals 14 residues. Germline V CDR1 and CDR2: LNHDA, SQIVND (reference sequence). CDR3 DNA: TGTGCCAGTAGTATAGGCGGGAGCACCGGGGAGCTGTTTTTT. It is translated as CASSIGGSTGELFF.

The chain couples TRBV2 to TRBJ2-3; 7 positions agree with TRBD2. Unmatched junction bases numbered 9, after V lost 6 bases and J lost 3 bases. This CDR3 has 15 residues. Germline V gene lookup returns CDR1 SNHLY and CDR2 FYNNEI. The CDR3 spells CASSLLAEATDTQYF. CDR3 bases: TGTGCCAGCAGCCTCCTAGCGGAGGCGACAGATACGCAGTATTTT.

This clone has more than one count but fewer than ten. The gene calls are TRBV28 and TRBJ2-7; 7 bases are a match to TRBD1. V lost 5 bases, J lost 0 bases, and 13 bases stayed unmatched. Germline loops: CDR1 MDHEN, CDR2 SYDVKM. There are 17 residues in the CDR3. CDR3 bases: TGTGCCAGCAGTACGGGATCGGGACAGCTCAGCTCCTACGAGCAGTACTTC. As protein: CASSTGSGQLSSYEQYF.

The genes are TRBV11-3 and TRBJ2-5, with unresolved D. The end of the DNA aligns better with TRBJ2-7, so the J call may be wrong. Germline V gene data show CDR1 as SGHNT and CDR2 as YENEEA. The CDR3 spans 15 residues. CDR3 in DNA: TGTGCCAGCAGCCCCCACGGGCGCTCCTCCTACGAGCAGTACTTC. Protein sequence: CASSPHGRSSYEQYF.